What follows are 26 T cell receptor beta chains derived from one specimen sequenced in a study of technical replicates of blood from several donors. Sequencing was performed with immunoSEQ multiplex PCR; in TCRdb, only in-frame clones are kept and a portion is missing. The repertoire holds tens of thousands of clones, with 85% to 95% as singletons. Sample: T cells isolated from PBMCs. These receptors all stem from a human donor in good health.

CDR3 loop: CASSEGQPSQTQYF. DNA of the CDR3: TGTGCCAGCAGTGAAGGACAGCCAAGTCAGACCCAGTACTTC. This chain joins TRBV2 and TRBJ2-5, with D possibly being TRBD1 (5 bases). CDR1 and CDR2 from the germline V gene are SNHLY and FYNNEI. V was pared by 1 base and J by 6 bases, with 12 bases between. The CDR3 runs 14 residues.

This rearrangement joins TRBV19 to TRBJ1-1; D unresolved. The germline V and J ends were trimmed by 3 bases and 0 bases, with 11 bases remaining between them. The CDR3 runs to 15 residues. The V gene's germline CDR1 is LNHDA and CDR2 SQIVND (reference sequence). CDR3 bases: TGTGCCAGTAGTATGGAGGGAGTAATGAACACTGAAGCTTTCTTT. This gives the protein CASSMEGVMNTEAFF.

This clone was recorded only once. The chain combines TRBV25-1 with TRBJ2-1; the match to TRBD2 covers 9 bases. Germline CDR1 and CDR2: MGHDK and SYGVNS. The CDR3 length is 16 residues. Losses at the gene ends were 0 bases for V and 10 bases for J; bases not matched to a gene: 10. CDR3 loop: CASSEYASGRIDEQFF. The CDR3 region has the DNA TGTGCCAGCAGTGAATATGCAAGCGGGAGGATCGACGAGCAGTTCTTC.

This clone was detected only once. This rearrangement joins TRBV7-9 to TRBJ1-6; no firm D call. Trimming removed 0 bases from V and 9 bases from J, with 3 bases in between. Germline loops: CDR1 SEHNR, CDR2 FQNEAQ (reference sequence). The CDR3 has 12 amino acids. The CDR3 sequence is CASSLALSPLHF. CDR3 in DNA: TGTGCCAGCAGCTTAGCCCTTTCACCCCTCCACTTT.

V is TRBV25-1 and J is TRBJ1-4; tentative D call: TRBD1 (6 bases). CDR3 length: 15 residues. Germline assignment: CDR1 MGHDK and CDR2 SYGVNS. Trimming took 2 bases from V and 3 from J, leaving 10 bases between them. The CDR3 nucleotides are TGTGCCAGCAGTGAACCAAAGGGGGCTAATGAAAAACTGTTTTTT. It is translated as CASSEPKGANEKLFF.

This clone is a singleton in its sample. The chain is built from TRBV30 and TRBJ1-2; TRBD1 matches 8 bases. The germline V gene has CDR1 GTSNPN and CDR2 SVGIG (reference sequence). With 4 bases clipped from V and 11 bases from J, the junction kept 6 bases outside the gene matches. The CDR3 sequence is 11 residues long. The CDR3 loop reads CAWKGQGGYTF. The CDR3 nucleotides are TGTGCCTGGAAAGGACAGGGTGGATACACCTTC.

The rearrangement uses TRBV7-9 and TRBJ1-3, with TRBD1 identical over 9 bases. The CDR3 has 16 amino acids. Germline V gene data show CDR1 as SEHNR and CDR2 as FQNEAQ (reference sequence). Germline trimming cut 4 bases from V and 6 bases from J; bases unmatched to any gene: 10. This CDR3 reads CASSSNWDRVENTIYF. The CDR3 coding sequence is TGTGCCAGCAGCTCTAACTGGGACAGGGTGGAAAACACCATATATTTT.

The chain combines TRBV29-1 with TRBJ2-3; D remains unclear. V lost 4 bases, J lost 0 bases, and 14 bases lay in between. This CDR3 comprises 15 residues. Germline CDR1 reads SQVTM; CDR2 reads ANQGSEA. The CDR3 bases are TGCAGCGTTGGGGTGGGTAGCCGTAGCACAGATACGCAGTATTTT. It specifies CSVGVGSRSTDTQYF.

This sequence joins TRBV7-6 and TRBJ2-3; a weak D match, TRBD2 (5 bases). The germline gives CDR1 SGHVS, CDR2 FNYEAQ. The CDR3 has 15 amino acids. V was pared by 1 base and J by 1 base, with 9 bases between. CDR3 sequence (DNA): TGTGCCAGCAGCTTAGTAATCGGGGGCACAGATACGCAGTATTTT. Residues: CASSLVIGGTDTQYF. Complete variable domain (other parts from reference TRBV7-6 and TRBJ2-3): GAGVSQSPRYKVTKRGQDVALRCDPISGHVSLYWYRQALGQGPEFLTYFNYEAQQDKSGLPNDRFSAERPEGSISTLTIQRTEQRDSAMYRCASSLVIGGTDTQYFGPGTRLTVL.

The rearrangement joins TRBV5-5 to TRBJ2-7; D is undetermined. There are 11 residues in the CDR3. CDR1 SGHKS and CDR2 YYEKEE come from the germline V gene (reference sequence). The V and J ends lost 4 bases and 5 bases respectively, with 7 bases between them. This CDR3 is CASSIGDEQYF. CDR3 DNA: TGTGCCAGCAGCATCGGTGACGAGCAGTACTTC.

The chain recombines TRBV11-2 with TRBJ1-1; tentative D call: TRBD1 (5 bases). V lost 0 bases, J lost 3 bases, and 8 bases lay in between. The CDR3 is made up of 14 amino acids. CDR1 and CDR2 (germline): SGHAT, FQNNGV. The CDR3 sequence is CASSLDRGYTEAFF. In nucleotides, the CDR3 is TGTGCCAGCAGCTTAGATAGGGGCTACACTGAAGCTTTCTTT.

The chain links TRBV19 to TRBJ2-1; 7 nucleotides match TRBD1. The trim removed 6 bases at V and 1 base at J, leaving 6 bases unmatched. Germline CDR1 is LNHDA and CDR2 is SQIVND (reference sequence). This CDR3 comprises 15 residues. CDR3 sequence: CASRYRGGSYNEQFF. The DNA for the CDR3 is TGTGCCAGTAGATACAGGGGCGGGTCCTACAATGAGCAGTTCTTC.

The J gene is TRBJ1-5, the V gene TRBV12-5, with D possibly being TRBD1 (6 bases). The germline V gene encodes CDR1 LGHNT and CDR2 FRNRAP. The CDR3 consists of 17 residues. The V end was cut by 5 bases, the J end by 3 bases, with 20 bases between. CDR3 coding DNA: TGTGCTAGTGGTCCCCGGGGGGGCGCTGAGAACAATCAGCCCCAGCATTTT. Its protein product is CASGPRGGAENNQPQHF. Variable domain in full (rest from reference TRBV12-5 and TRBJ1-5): DARVTQTPRHKVTEMGQEVTMRCQPILGHNTVFWYRQTMMQGLELLAYFRNRAPLDDSGMPKDRFSAEMPDATLATLKIQPSEPRDSAVYFCASGPRGGAENNQPQHFGDGTRLSIL.

CDR3 sequence: CASSVRGSANEKLFF. In nucleotides, the CDR3 is TGTGCCAGCAGTGTCCGTGGAAGCGCTAATGAAAAACTGTTTTTT. The J gene is TRBJ1-4, the V gene TRBV6-5; D call uncertain. From germline, CDR1 is MNHEY and CDR2 SVGAGI. The ends were cut back, 5 bases at V and 3 bases at J, with 13 bases in the middle. CDR3 size: 15 residues.

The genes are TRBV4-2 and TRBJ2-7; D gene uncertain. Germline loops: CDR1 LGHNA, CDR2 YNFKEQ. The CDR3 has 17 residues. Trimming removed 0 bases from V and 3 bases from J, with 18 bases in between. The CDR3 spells CASSQELKSTGFYEQYF. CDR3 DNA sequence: TGTGCCAGCAGCCAAGAATTAAAGTCGACTGGTTTCTACGAGCAGTACTTC.

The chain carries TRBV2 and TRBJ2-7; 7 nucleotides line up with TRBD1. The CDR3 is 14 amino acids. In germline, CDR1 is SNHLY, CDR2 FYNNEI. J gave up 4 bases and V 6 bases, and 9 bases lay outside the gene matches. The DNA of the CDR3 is TGTGCCAGCAGATATTCAGGGGGTTTGTACGAGCAGTACTTC. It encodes CASRYSGGLYEQYF.

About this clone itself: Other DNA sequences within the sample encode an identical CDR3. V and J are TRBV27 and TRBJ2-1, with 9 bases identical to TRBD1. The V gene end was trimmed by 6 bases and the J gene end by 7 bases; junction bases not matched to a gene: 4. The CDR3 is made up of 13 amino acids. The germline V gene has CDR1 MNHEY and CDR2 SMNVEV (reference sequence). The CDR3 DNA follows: TGTGCCAGCAGCCGGGACAGGGCGAATGAGCAGTTCTTC. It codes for CASSRDRANEQFF.

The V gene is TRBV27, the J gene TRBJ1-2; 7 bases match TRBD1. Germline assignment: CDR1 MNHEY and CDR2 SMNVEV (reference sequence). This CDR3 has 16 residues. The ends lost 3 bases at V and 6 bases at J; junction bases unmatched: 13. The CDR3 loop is CASSFVYRGADDGYTF. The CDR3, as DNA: TGTGCCAGCAGTTTCGTATACAGGGGTGCGGATGATGGCTACACCTTC.

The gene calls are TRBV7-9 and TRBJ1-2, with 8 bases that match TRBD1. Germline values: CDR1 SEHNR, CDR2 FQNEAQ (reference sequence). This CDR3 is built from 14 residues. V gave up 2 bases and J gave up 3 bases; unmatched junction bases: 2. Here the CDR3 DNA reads TGTGCCAGCAGCTTACAGGGGGCTCACTATGGCTACACCTTC. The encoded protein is CASSLQGAHYGYTF.

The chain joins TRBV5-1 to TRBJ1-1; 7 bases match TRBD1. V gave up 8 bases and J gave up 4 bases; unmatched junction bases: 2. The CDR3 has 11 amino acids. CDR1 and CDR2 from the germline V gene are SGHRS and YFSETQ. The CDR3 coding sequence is TGCGCCAGTCGACAGGGCACTGAAGCTTTCTTT. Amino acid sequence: CASRQGTEAFF.

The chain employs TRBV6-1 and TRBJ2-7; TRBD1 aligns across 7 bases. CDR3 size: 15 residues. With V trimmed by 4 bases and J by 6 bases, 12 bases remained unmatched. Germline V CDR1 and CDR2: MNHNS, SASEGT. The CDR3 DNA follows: TGTGCCAGCAGTGGGAAGACTGGGACAGAGGGCGAGCAGTACTTC. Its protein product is CASSGKTGTEGEQYF.

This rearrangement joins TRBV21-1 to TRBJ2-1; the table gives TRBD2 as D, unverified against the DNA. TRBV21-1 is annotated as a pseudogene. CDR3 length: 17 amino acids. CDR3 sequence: CASTSGGGSGATNEQFF. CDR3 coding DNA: TGTGCCAGCACCTCGGGAGGGGGTAGCGGGGCTACTAATGAGCAGTTCTTC.

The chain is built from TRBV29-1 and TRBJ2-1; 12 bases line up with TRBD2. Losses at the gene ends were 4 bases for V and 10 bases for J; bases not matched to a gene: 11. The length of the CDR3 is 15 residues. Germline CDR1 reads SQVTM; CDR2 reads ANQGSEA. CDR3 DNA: TGCAGCGTTGCGCTACTAGCGGGAGGAGGTCAGGAGCAGTTCTTC. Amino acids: CSVALLAGGGQEQFF.

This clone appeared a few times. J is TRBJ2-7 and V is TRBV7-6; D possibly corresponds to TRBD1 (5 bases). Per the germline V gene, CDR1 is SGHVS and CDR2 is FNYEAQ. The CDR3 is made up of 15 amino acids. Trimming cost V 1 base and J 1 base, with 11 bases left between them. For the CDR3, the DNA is TGTGCCAGCAGCTTAGAAACAGACAGTTCCTACGAGCAGTACTTC. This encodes CASSLETDSSYEQYF.

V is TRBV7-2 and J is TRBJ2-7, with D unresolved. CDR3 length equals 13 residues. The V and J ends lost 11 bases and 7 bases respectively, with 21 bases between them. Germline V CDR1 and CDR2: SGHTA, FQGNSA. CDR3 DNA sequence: TGTGCCGGCCAACCTCCGGGTCCGTCTGAGCAGTACTTC. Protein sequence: CAGQPPGPSEQYF.

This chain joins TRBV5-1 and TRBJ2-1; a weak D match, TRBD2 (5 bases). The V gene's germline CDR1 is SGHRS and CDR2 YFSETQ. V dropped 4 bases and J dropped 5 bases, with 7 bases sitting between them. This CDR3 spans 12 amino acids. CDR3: CASSVGDNEQFF. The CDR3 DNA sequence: TGCGCCAGCAGCGTCGGGGACAATGAGCAGTTCTTC. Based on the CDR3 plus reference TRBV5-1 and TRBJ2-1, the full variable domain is KAGVTQTPRYLIKTRGQQVTLSCSPISGHRSVSWYQQTPGQGLQFLFEYFSETQRNKGNFPGRFSGRQFSNSRSEMNVSTLELGDSALYLCASSVGDNEQFFGPGTRLTVL.